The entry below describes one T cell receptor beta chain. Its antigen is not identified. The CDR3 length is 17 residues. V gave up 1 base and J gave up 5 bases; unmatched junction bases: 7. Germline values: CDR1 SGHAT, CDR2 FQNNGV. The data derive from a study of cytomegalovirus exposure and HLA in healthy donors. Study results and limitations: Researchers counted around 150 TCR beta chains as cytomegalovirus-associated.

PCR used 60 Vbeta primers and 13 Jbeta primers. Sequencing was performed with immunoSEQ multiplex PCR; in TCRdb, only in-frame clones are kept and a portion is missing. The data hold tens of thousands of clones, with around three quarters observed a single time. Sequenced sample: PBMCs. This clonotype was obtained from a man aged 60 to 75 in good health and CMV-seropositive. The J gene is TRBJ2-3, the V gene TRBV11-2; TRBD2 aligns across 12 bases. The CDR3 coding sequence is TGTGCCAGCAGCTTAGGACTAGCGGGGGCCTATCGAGATACGCAGTATTTT. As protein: CASSLGLAGAYRDTQYF.